Following are 27 T cell receptor beta chains from one sample sequenced in a study of T cells after yellow fever vaccination. TCRdb re-analysed the 5' RACE reads in MiXCR, keeping a single row per CDR3 protein. Among 100,000 to 150,000 distinct CDR3 sequences listed, around 7.7% were seen once. Material: CD4+ T cells sorted from PBMCs, obtained more than 8 days after the first yellow fever vaccination. These receptors were taken from a man between 18 and 35 years old who received the YFV17D yellow fever vaccine.

This clonotype was observed at least ten times. The chain carries TRBV9 and TRBJ1-6, with 9 bases that match TRBD1. This CDR3 comprises 15 residues. CDR1 is SGDLS and CDR2 is YYNGEE in the germline V gene. With 4 bases clipped from V and 10 bases from J, the junction kept 9 bases outside the gene matches. DNA for the CDR3: TGTGCCAGCAGCCCCATCCCGACAGGGGGATCACCCCTCCACTTT. As protein: CASSPIPTGGSPLHF.

This clonotype was observed at least ten times. The V gene is TRBV6-1, the J gene TRBJ1-2, with D perhaps TRBD1 (6 bases). Germline V CDR1 and CDR2: MNHNS, SASEGT. The CDR3 consists of 13 residues. The V gene lost 6 bases and the J gene lost 4 bases, with 12 bases spanning the gap. The CDR3: CASRPGHTYGYTF. The DNA for the CDR3 is TGTGCCAGCAGACCGGGACACACCTATGGCTACACCTTC.

CDR3 in amino acids: CASSPLGQPFETQYF. The CDR3 coding sequence is TGTGCCAGCAGCCCTCTCGGGCAGCCCTTTGAGACCCAGTACTTC. The V and J genes are TRBV5-6 and TRBJ2-5; D is undetermined. V shed 4 bases and J shed 5 bases, with 18 bases lying between them. CDR3 length: 15 amino acids. CDR1 is SGHDT and CDR2 is YYEEEE in the germline V gene.

This clonotype occurred many times. The CDR3 spells CASTLGQTSGNTIYF. The CDR3 DNA follows: TGTGCCAGCACCCTGGGACAGACCTCTGGAAACACCATATATTTT. The chain uses TRBV12-3 or TRBV12-4 and TRBJ1-3, with 7 bases matching TRBD1. CDR3 length: 15 residues. The trim removed 7 bases at V and 0 bases at J, leaving 6 bases unmatched.

This clonotype has a count of ten or more. This chain connects TRBV7-2 to TRBJ1-6; the D is unclear. Trimming removed 1 base at V and 10 bases at J, with 8 bases between. Germline lookup yields CDR1 SGHTA and CDR2 FQGNSA. CDR3 length: 13 amino acids. CDR3 in DNA: TGTGCCAGCAGCTTAGACGACCGATCACCCCTCCACTTT. Amino acid sequence: CASSLDDRSPLHF.

This clonotype was seen many times. V usage is TRBV25-1 and J usage is TRBJ1-1; a weak D match, TRBD1 (6 bases). The CDR3 spans 15 residues. The V end lost 6 bases, the J end lost 1 base, and 15 bases lay between the germline ends. Germline CDR1 is MGHDK and CDR2 is SYGVNS. CDR3 bases: TGTGCCAGCAGCCCCGGGGGGGCAGGGAACACTGAAGCTTTCTTT. It is translated as CASSPGGAGNTEAFF.

This clonotype has a count of ten or more. This sequence joins TRBV4-3 and TRBJ2-2; D perhaps matches TRBD2 (5 bases). The V gene lost 1 base and the J gene lost 2 bases, with 11 bases spanning the gap. The CDR3 contains 16 residues. CDR1 is LGHNA and CDR2 is YSLEER in the germline V gene. The CDR3 loop reads CASSQGSSLNTGELFF. CDR3 DNA: TGCGCCAGCAGCCAAGGGTCTAGCCTAAACACCGGGGAGCTGTTTTTT.

The rearrangement joins TRBV7-2 to TRBJ2-1, with no clear D. The CDR3 has 12 amino acids. In germline, CDR1 is SGHTA, CDR2 FQGNSA. V was trimmed by 1 base and J by 12 bases, leaving 10 bases between them. For the CDR3, the DNA is TGTGCCAGCAGCTTAGGGAGCCCAGTGCAGTTCTTC. This sequence encodes CASSLGSPVQFF. The full variable domain, with the rest looked up from reference TRBV7-2 and TRBJ2-1, is GAGVSQSPSNKVTEKGKDVELRCDPISGHTALYWYRQSLGQGLEFLIYFQGNSAPDKSGLPSDRFSAERTGGSVSTLTIQRTQQEDSAVYLCASSLGSPVQFFGPGTRLTVL.

In this sample, this clonotype turned up many times. CDR3 in amino acids: CASSLGQGSSYEQYV. CDR3 nucleotides: TGTGCCAGCAGCCTCGGGCAGGGGAGCTCCTACGAGCAGTACGTC. The chain joins TRBV12-3 or TRBV12-4 to TRBJ2-7; the D gene is possibly TRBD1 (6 bases). Trimming left V 6 bases short and J 0 bases short, with 15 bases between. This CDR3 comprises 15 residues.

This clonotype showed up many times. This chain uses TRBV24-1 with TRBJ2-5, with 7 positions matching TRBD2. The CDR3 runs 15 residues. Germline-derived CDR1 and CDR2 are KGHDR and SFDVKD. J lost 1 base, V lost 5 bases, and 6 bases had no gene match. CDR3 amino acids: CATSGEPGGQETQYF. For the CDR3, the DNA is TGTGCCACCAGTGGAGAGCCGGGGGGCCAAGAGACCCAGTACTTC.

This clonotype was observed a few times. The chain employs TRBV4-3 and TRBJ2-3, with 8 bases that match TRBD1. The CDR3 consists of 14 residues. The germline V gene encodes CDR1 LGHNA and CDR2 YSLEER. The V and J ends lost 4 bases and 7 bases, in that order; junction bases with no gene match: 7. CDR3 protein: CASSPQGAVYTQYF. As DNA, the CDR3 is TGCGCCAGCAGCCCCCAGGGGGCTGTGTATACGCAGTATTTT.

The sample holds many counts of this clonotype. The V gene is TRBV7-2, the J gene TRBJ2-1, with TRBD2 matching 7 bases. This CDR3 spans 14 amino acids. Germline assignment: CDR1 SGHTA and CDR2 FQGNSA. Germline trimming cut 1 base from V and 6 bases from J; bases unmatched to any gene: 3. This CDR3 is CASSLVASGNEQFF. CDR3 nucleotide sequence: TGTGCCAGCAGCTTAGTGGCTAGCGGCAATGAGCAGTTCTTC.

The table lists this clonotype with many counts. The J gene is TRBJ2-2, the V gene TRBV19; 9 positions agree with TRBD1. J was trimmed by 5 bases and V by 7 bases; bases with no gene match: 5. The CDR3 has 14 residues. CDR1 LNHDA and CDR2 SQIVND come from the germline V gene (reference sequence). CDR3 sequence reads: CASKRTGDTGELFF. The CDR3 DNA reads TGTGCCAGTAAAAGGACAGGGGATACCGGGGAGCTGTTTTTT.

The sample holds many counts of this clonotype. The chain carries TRBV27 and TRBJ1-2; D not resolved. Germline lookup yields CDR1 MNHEY and CDR2 SMNVEV (reference sequence). The V and J ends lost 2 bases and 2 bases respectively, with 6 bases between them. The CDR3 extends over 13 amino acids. This chain's CDR3 is CASSLRGNYGYTF. In nucleotides, the CDR3 is TGTGCCAGCAGTTTACGCGGGAACTATGGCTACACCTTC.

This clonotype was observed many times. The CDR3 DNA sequence: TGTGCCAGCAGCTTTCAGGGTTTTCGGGACATTCAGTACTTC. As protein: CASSFQGFRDIQYF. The chain carries TRBV7-2 and TRBJ2-4; TRBD1 is a possible D gene (5 bases). Germline-derived CDR1 and CDR2 are SGHTA and FQGNSA. The ends were cut back, 3 bases at V and 8 bases at J, with 14 bases in the middle. CDR3 length equals 14 residues. The full variable domain, in which reference TRBV7-2 and TRBJ2-4 provide the parts outside the CDR3, is GAGVSQSPSNKVTEKGKDVELRCDPISGHTALYWYRQSLGQGLEFLIYFQGNSAPDKSGLPSDRFSAERTGGSVSTLTIQRTQQEDSAVYLCASSFQGFRDIQYFGAGTRLSVL.

This clonotype showed up many times. The chain recombines TRBV6-1 with TRBJ1-1; unclear D gene. The CDR3 totals 15 residues. V dropped 6 bases and J dropped 2 bases, with 16 bases sitting between them. Germline-derived CDR1 and CDR2 are MNHNS and SASEGT. In DNA form, the CDR3 reads TGTGCCAGCAGCTCACCGGATAAGGGAAACACTGAAGCTTTCTTT. It translates to CASSSPDKGNTEAFF.

This clonotype came up many times. The rearrangement joins TRBV6-2 or TRBV6-3 to TRBJ1-5; D unclear. V lost 6 bases to trimming and J lost 0 bases, with 9 bases between them. The CDR3 loop spans 14 amino acids. Germline lookup yields CDR1 MNHEY and CDR2 SVGEGT. The CDR3 region is CASRRTYSNQPQHF. The CDR3 region has the DNA TGTGCCAGCAGAAGGACTTATAGCAATCAGCCCCAGCATTTT.

This clonotype was detected ten times or more. The V call is TRBV19, the J call TRBJ2-1; D ambiguous. Deletions cut 5 bases from V and 1 base from J, with 9 bases between. Germline V gives CDR1 LNHDA, CDR2 SQIVND (reference sequence). The CDR3 sequence is 14 residues long. The chain's CDR3 is CASSSTRSYNEQFF. CDR3 DNA sequence: TGTGCCAGTAGTTCGACGAGATCCTACAATGAGCAGTTCTTC. The full variable domain, rest sourced from reference TRBV19 and TRBJ2-1, is DGGITQSPKYLFRKEGQNVTLSCEQNLNHDAMYWYRQDPGQGLRLIYYSQIVNDFQKGDIAEGYSVSREKKESFPLTVTSAQKNPTAFYLCASSSTRSYNEQFFGPGTRLTVL.

This clonotype occurred many times. The chain couples TRBV24-1 to TRBJ2-1; TRBD2 matches 9 bases. V shed 5 bases, J shed 10 bases, and the junction held 11 bases outside the gene matches. From germline, CDR1 is KGHDR and CDR2 SFDVKD. CDR3 length: 15 residues. Here the CDR3 reads CATSASGGTFWEQFF. Written as DNA, the CDR3 is TGTGCCACCAGTGCGAGCGGGGGGACCTTCTGGGAGCAGTTCTTC.

V is TRBV18 and J is TRBJ1-6, with TRBD1 as a possible D gene (5 bases). Looked up from germline, CDR1 is KGHSH and CDR2 is LQKENI. The CDR3 loop spans 19 amino acids. Trimming removed 3 bases from V and 5 bases from J, with 23 bases in between. CDR3 in DNA: TGTGCCAGCTCACCGACCGCTTGGGACGGGCGATCGGATAATTCACCCCTCCACTTT. Protein product: CASSPTAWDGRSDNSPLHF. Drawing the rest from reference TRBV18 and TRBJ1-6, the complete variable domain is NAGVMQNPRHLVRRRGQEARLRCSPMKGHSHVYWYRQLPEEGLKFMVYLQKENIIDESGMPKERFSAEFPKEGPSILRIQQVVRGDSAAYFCASSPTAWDGRSDNSPLHFGNGTRLTVT.

Many counts were recorded for this clonotype. The CDR3 sequence: CASSENGLGNQPQHF. The CDR3, as DNA: TGCGCCAGCAGCGAAAACGGGTTAGGCAATCAGCCCCAGCATTTT. V and J are TRBV4-1 and TRBJ1-5; D gene unclear. The CDR3 is made up of 15 amino acids. V gave up 5 bases and J gave up 2 bases, with 13 bases separating them. CDR1 is MGHRA and CDR2 is YSYEKL in the germline V gene.

On this clonotype itself: This sequence may be a read error, since a much larger clone differs from it by one base. The CDR3 protein is CASSTTSSEQYV. The CDR3, as DNA: TGTGCCAGCAGCACCACTTCTAGCGAGCAGTACGTC. The chain links TRBV11-2 to TRBJ2-7; the D is unclear. The germline gives CDR1 SGHAT, CDR2 FQNNGV. Trimming pared 5 bases from V and 6 bases from J, leaving 11 bases between. CDR3 length: 12 amino acids.

This clonotype was recorded at least ten times. V is TRBV4-1 and J is TRBJ2-3; D tentatively reads TRBD1 or TRBD2 (5 bases each). V dropped 6 bases and J dropped 3 bases, with 7 bases sitting between them. The germline gives CDR1 MGHRA, CDR2 YSYEKL. The CDR3 sequence is 12 residues long. The CDR3 region has the DNA TGCGCCAGCAGAGAGGGGACAGATACGCAGTATTTT. It specifies CASREGTDTQYF.

This clonotype was counted many times. The V gene is TRBV4-3, the J gene TRBJ2-3; D possibly corresponds to TRBD2 (5 bases). The CDR3 contains 15 residues. V shed 4 bases and J shed 5 bases, with 16 bases lying between them. Germline CDR1 LGHNA, CDR2 YSLEER. CDR3 loop: CASSPGRKGGDTQYF. Written as DNA, the CDR3 is TGCGCCAGCAGCCCTGGCCGGAAAGGAGGAGATACGCAGTATTTT.

This clonotype was counted many times. As DNA, the CDR3 is TGTGCCAGCAGACCAGCGGGGGCAATAGATACGCAGTATTTT. Its protein product is CASRPAGAIDTQYF. The chain has TRBV12-3 or TRBV12-4 and TRBJ2-3, with TRBD2 identical over 8 bases. Trimming took 6 bases from V and 5 from J; bases not matched to a gene: 7. CDR3 length: 14 residues.

In this sample, this clonotype turned up many times. The J gene is TRBJ2-2, the V gene TRBV2, with D unclear. The CDR3 length is 14 residues. CDR1 is SNHLY and CDR2 is FYNNEI in the germline V gene. V lost 1 base to trimming and J lost 6 bases, with 9 bases between them. The CDR3 here is CASSEDGAAGELFF. The DNA for the CDR3 is TGTGCCAGCAGTGAAGATGGCGCTGCCGGGGAGCTGTTTTTT.

This clonotype was counted at least ten times. J is TRBJ1-3 and V is TRBV27; weak D call: TRBD1 (6 bases). The CDR3 has 15 amino acids. The germline V and J ends were trimmed by 5 bases and 0 bases, with 11 bases remaining between them. Germline-derived CDR1 and CDR2 are MNHEY and SMNVEV (reference sequence). The CDR3 loop is CASSPQGHSGNTIYF. CDR3 bases: TGTGCCAGCAGTCCACAGGGCCACTCTGGAAACACCATATATTTT.